The clone carrying this T cell receptor (beta chain) was detected only once. What it binds is not known. The study drew the donors from its approximately 110-subject validation cohort, separate from the roughly 700-subject first cohort. The sample comes from a study of cytomegalovirus exposure and HLA in healthy donors. Trimming at V came to 8 bases and at J to 2 bases, leaving 8 bases not matched to a gene. CDR3 length: 13 residues. Germline assignment: CDR1 SQVTM and CDR2 ANQGSEA. Overall study findings and caveats: The CMV antigen specificity of three CMV-associated chains was confirmed through in vitro analysis.

Repertoires were generated with immunoSEQ multiplex PCR, while TCRdb's copy carries only in-frame clones and drops some. The sample records 200,000 to 250,000 clones, 80% to 85% being singletons. This receptor was taken from a woman aged 25 to 45 in good health and CMV-seropositive. The genes are TRBV29-1 and TRBJ1-2; 7 nucleotides align to TRBD1. The source material was PBMCs. CDR3 DNA sequence: TGCAGCTACAGGGAGGGGGCGAACTATGGCTACACCTTC. Its protein product is CSYREGANYGYTF.